The 20 T cell receptor beta chains below were found in one sample sequenced in a study of T cell responses to AZD1222 COVID-19 vaccine. Data came from immunoSEQ multiplex PCR; TCRdb stores just in-frame clones and leaves some out. The data show about 100,000 clones, 87% seen once. The sample consisted of peripheral blood, taken on day 0 of AZD1222 vaccination. These receptors were taken from an adult in good health.

The chain employs TRBV9 and TRBJ2-7; no clear D gene. CDR3 length equals 13 residues. The V and J ends lost 4 bases and 5 bases respectively, with 13 bases between them. Germline CDR1 and CDR2: SGDLS and YYNGEE. The CDR3 region has the DNA TGTGCCAGCAGCCCCGGACCCTTCAACGAGCAGTACGTC. It encodes CASSPGPFNEQYV.

The chain recombines TRBV6-6 with TRBJ2-3, with 12 nucleotides matching TRBD2. The CDR3 has 18 amino acids. The V gene end was trimmed by 5 bases and the J gene end by 0 bases; junction bases not matched to a gene: 9. Germline assignment: CDR1 MNHNY and CDR2 SVGAGI (reference sequence). The DNA for the CDR3 is TGTGCCAGCAGTCGCGTGACTAGCGGGGGCTCTAGCACAGATACGCAGTATTTT. Translating it yields CASSRVTSGGSSTDTQYF.

This chain links TRBV4-2 with TRBJ1-1; D remains unclear. From germline, CDR1 is LGHNA and CDR2 YNFKEQ. The CDR3 is 14 residues long. The V end was cut by 4 bases, the J end by 2 bases, with 11 bases between. CDR3 sequence reads: CASSPMDFNTEAFF. CDR3 nucleotide sequence: TGTGCCAGCAGCCCAATGGATTTTAACACTGAAGCTTTCTTT.

The rearrangement links TRBV7-9 to TRBJ1-2, with 11 bases that match TRBD1. The CDR3 runs 15 residues. Germline V gives CDR1 SEHNR, CDR2 FQNEAQ (reference sequence). The junction had 7 bases not matched to a gene; V was cut back by 5 bases and J by 5 bases. The CDR3 protein is CASSPGQGEHYGYTF. Here the CDR3 DNA reads TGTGCCAGCAGCCCGGGACAGGGGGAACATTATGGCTACACCTTC.

This chain connects TRBV13 to TRBJ1-2, with 9 positions matching TRBD1. The CDR3 loop spans 15 amino acids. V was clipped by 5 bases and J by 5 bases; unmatched bases: 9. Germline-derived CDR1 and CDR2 are PRHDT and FYEKMQ (reference sequence). CDR3 nucleotide sequence: TGTGCCAGCAGCGTAACAGGGGGCAGTGGGTATGGCTACACCTTC. Protein product: CASSVTGGSGYGYTF.

The rearrangement uses TRBV7-8 and TRBJ2-2; the D gene could be TRBD1 or TRBD2 (5 bases each). Trimming left V 1 base short and J 0 bases short, with 12 bases between. The CDR3 loop spans 17 amino acids. From germline, CDR1 is SGHVS and CDR2 FQNEAQ. CDR3 coding DNA: TGTGCCAGCAGCTTAGTGGGGGTTGGAGCGAACACCGGGGAGCTGTTTTTT. It encodes CASSLVGVGANTGELFF.

J is TRBJ1-1 and V is TRBV7-2; D call uncertain. Trimming removed 2 bases from V and 0 bases from J, with 4 bases in between. The length of the CDR3 is 13 residues. Germline V gene data show CDR1 as SGHTA and CDR2 as FQGNSA. The CDR3 region has the DNA TGTGCCAGCAGCTTACAGCTGAACACTGAAGCTTTCTTT. Its translation is CASSLQLNTEAFF. Variable domain in full (rest from reference TRBV7-2 and TRBJ1-1): GAGVSQSPSNKVTEKGKDVELRCDPISGHTALYWYRQSLGQGLEFLIYFQGNSAPDKSGLPSDRFSAERTGGSVSTLTIQRTQQEDSAVYLCASSLQLNTEAFFGQGTRLTVV.

This chain uses TRBV15 with TRBJ1-5; D gene ambiguous. Germline V gene lookup returns CDR1 LNHNV and CDR2 YYDKDF (reference sequence). The CDR3 has 15 residues. Trimming left V 3 bases short and J 3 bases short, with 12 bases between. The CDR3 is CATSSATGHNQPQHF. CDR3 sequence (DNA): TGTGCCACCAGCAGTGCGACGGGTCACAATCAGCCCCAGCATTTT.

The J gene is TRBJ1-1, the V gene TRBV6-1; TRBD1 matches at 8 bases. CDR3 size: 14 residues. Germline CDR1 and CDR2: MNHNS and SASEGT. V lost 3 bases and J lost 4; bases outside the gene matches: 4. The CDR3 nucleotides are TGTGCCAGCAGTGAGGGGACAGGAGCCACTGAAGCTTTCTTT. Residues: CASSEGTGATEAFF.

The rearrangement links TRBV2 to TRBJ1-5; D call uncertain. Looked up from germline, CDR1 is SNHLY and CDR2 is FYNNEI. V gave up 3 bases and J gave up 5 bases, with 8 bases separating them. The CDR3 has 13 amino acids. CDR3 residues: CASSDSTYQPQHF. CDR3 sequence (DNA): TGTGCCAGCAGTGATTCTACCTATCAGCCCCAGCATTTT.

The DNA for the CDR3 is TGTGCCAGCAGCTCGCTGACAGGGCCGGCTGGCTACACCTTC. It is translated as CASSSLTGPAGYTF. The V gene is TRBV5-6, the J gene TRBJ1-2, with TRBD1 matching over 7 bases. CDR3 length: 14 residues. Losses at the gene ends were 3 bases for V and 7 bases for J; bases not matched to a gene: 9. The V gene's germline CDR1 is SGHDT and CDR2 YYEEEE.

V is TRBV9 and J is TRBJ1-5; D is possibly TRBD1 (5 bases). With 0 bases removed from V and 7 bases from J, the gap between germline ends came to 17 bases. Germline V gene lookup returns CDR1 SGDLS and CDR2 YYNGEE. This CDR3 is 16 amino acids long. In nucleotides, the CDR3 is TGTGCCAGCAGCGTAGTCTCCGGGGGGGGTCCGCAGCCCCAGCATTTT. Translation: CASSVVSGGGPQPQHF.

The chain couples TRBV9 to TRBJ1-1, with D possibly being TRBD1 (5 bases). The CDR3 loop spans 14 amino acids. Trimming left V 3 bases short and J 4 bases short, with 13 bases between. CDR1 and CDR2 (germline): SGDLS, YYNGEE. Here the CDR3 DNA reads TGTGCCAGCAGCGCGGTTCGCAGGGTCACTGAAGCTTTCTTT. Its translation: CASSAVRRVTEAFF.

The rearrangement uses TRBV4-3 and TRBJ1-2, with a possible D match to TRBD1 (5 bases). Germline CDR1 LGHNA, CDR2 YSLEER. V was shortened by 0 bases and J by 4 bases, with 18 bases between the two germline ends. The CDR3 spans 17 residues. Written as DNA, the CDR3 is TGCGCCAGCAGCCAAGATGGTCCAGGGAAGAATAGCTATGGCTACACCTTC. It yields the protein CASSQDGPGKNSYGYTF.

V gene TRBV6-2 or TRBV6-3 combines with J gene TRBJ2-5; TRBD2 matches at 10 bases. The CDR3 has 15 amino acids. In germline, CDR1 is MNHEY, CDR2 SVGEGT. J gave up 9 bases and V 5 bases, and 12 bases lay outside the gene matches. The CDR3, as DNA: TGTGCCAGCAGTGGATCTAGCGGGGGAGGGAGGGCCCAGTACTTC. This encodes CASSGSSGGGRAQYF.

This sequence joins TRBV6-5 and TRBJ1-2; TRBD1 aligns across 7 bases. Germline assignment: CDR1 MNHEY and CDR2 SVGAGI. The CDR3 is 13 residues long. Unmatched junction bases numbered 13, after V lost 6 bases and J lost 12 bases. Here the CDR3 reads CASRPSSPGGDTF. The DNA for the CDR3 is TGTGCCAGCAGGCCAAGCTCTCCAGGGGGAGACACCTTC.

This clone is a singleton in its sample. V gene TRBV11-3 combines with J gene TRBJ1-2; D gene uncertain. This CDR3 is 13 amino acids long. CDR1 is SGHNT, CDR2 YENEEA, per germline. V was trimmed by 1 base and J by 8 bases, leaving 11 bases between them. The CDR3 is CASSLGQVVGYTF. In DNA, the CDR3 is TGTGCCAGCAGCTTAGGGCAGGTCGTGGGCTACACCTTC.

V and J are TRBV7-6 and TRBJ2-7; 10 positions agree with TRBD2. CDR3 length: 15 residues. From germline, CDR1 is SGHVS and CDR2 FNYEAQ. After removal of 4 bases from V and 7 bases from J, the junction contained 10 bases not matched to a gene. The CDR3 sequence is CASSSLAGALREQYF. CDR3 DNA: TGTGCCAGCAGCTCCCTAGCGGGGGCCCTCCGGGAGCAGTACTTC.

The CDR3 protein is CASSYVGRGVYGYTF. CDR3 bases: TGTGCCAGCAGTTATGTGGGCAGGGGGGTCTATGGCTACACCTTC. The V call is TRBV6-5, the J call TRBJ1-2, with 7 bases fitting TRBD1. J was trimmed by 4 bases and V by 3 bases; bases with no gene match: 8. The germline V gene encodes CDR1 MNHEY and CDR2 SVGAGI. This CDR3 has 15 amino acids.

This chain connects TRBV6-6 to TRBJ1-2; no firm D call. The CDR3 length is 16 residues. Between the trimmed V and J ends, which lost 2 bases and 2 bases, there was a span of 15 bases. Germline V gene lookup returns CDR1 MNHNY and CDR2 SVGAGI (reference sequence). CDR3 sequence reads: CASSYPNFMPNYGYTF. CDR3 in DNA: TGTGCCAGCAGTTACCCGAACTTTATGCCGAACTATGGCTACACCTTC.